This entry concerns a single T cell receptor beta chain. Between the trimmed V and J ends, which lost 4 bases and 5 bases, there was a span of 9 bases. This CDR3 region has 12 residues. Germline V gives CDR1 MDHEN, CDR2 SYDVKM. This specimen comes from a study of blood T cell repertoires in COVID-19. Study at large: The samples span acute and convalescent COVID-19 from the United States, Italy and Spain. PBMCs, B-cell-depleted T cells, or T cells provided the cDNA or gDNA that made up the material.

As originally analysed: Estimation of nucleated cell counts was performed using reference gene primer amplification. The data were produced by immunoSEQ multiplex PCR, yet TCRdb's version contains in-frame clones alone and is incomplete. V and J calls and clone size are as listed in that table; D and trimming were resolved from the DNA. This sample has around 310,000 clones, with approximately 89% found just once. The gene calls are TRBV28 and TRBJ2-7; D may be TRBD1 (5 bases). The sequencing sample was made of peripheral blood. This TCR was sampled from a woman aged 55 to 70 with acute or convalescent COVID-19. The CDR3 bases are TGTGCCAGCAGTTGGGCAGGGCACGAGCAGTACTTC. Encoded protein: CASSWAGHEQYF.